The TCR beta chain under discussion was sequenced for a study of patients and donors after allogeneic stem cell transplantation (TCRdb year 2020). Remarks on this clonotype: Which antigen it targets is not known. Base qualities are not recorded, but no much larger clone differs from it by a single base.

The library was prepared using RT-PCR. Instrument used: NextSeq 550. TCRdb reanalyzed the raw reads on its own, using fastp at Q25 for trimming and MiXCR for clone calling, and kept in-frame beta chains. Duplicate CDR3 protein sequences are folded into a single record with the most common DNA and genes. The sample table records 150,000 to 250,000 distinct CDR3 sequences; more than 35% of these occur just once. The biggest ten clones account for approximately 32% of the sample. Measured from the cysteine to the phenylalanine, the CDR3 is 11 residues long. The read is trimmed to its CDR3 DNA, 33 bases read in frame from base 1. Trimming at the junction amounts to 5 bases on V and 2 bases on J, and the germline ends lie 3 bases apart. CDR1 and CDR2 are drawn from the germline V gene: SGHTA, FQGNSA.

The sequence came from a human donor who was either an allogeneic HSCT recipient or a stem cell or donor lymphocyte infusion donor (not recorded which). It is not recorded whose cells these are; they may come from a transplant donor. The rearrangement combines TRBV7-2 with TRBJ2-5; no D segment can be confidently identified. The sequenced material came from blood, either unsorted or a sorted T cell fraction (not recorded which). The sequence in DNA is TGTGCCAGCAGCAAACAAGAGACCCAGTACTTC. Translated, it gives CASSKQETQYF.